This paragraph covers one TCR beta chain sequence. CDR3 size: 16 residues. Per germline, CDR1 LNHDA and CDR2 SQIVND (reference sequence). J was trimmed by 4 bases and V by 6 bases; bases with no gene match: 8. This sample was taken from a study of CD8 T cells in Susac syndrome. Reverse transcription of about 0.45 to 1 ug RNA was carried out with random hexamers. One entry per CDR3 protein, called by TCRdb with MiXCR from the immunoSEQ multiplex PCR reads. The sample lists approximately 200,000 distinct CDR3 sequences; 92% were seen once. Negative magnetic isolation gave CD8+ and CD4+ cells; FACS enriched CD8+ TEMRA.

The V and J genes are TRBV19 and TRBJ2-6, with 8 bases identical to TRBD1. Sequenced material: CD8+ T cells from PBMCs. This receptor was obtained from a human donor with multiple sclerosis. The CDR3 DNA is TGTGCCAGTAGCCTTCAGGGGGCGGCAGGGGCCAACGTCCTGACTTTC. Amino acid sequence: CASSLQGAAGANVLTF. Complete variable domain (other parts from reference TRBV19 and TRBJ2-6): DGGITQSPKYLFRKEGQNVTLSCEQNLNHDAMYWYRQDPGQGLRLIYYSQIVNDFQKGDIAEGYSVSREKKESFPLTVTSAQKNPTAFYLCASSLQGAAGANVLTFGAGSRLTVL.